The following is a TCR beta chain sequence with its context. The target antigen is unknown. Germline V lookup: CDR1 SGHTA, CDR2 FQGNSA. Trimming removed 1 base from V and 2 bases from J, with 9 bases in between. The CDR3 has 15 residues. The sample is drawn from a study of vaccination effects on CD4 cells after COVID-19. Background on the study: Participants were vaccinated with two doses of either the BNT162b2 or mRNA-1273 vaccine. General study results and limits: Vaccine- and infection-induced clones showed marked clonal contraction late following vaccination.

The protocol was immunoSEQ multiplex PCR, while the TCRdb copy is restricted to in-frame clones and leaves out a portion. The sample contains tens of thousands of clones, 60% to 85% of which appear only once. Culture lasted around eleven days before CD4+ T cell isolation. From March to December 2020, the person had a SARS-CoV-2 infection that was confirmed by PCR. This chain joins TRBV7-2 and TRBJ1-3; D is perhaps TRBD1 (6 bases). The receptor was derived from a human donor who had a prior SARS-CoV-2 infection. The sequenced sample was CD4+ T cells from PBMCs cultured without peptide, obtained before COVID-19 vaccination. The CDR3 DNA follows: TGTGCCAGCAGCTTAGTAAGGGGGGCTGGAAACACCATATATTTT. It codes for CASSLVRGAGNTIYF.